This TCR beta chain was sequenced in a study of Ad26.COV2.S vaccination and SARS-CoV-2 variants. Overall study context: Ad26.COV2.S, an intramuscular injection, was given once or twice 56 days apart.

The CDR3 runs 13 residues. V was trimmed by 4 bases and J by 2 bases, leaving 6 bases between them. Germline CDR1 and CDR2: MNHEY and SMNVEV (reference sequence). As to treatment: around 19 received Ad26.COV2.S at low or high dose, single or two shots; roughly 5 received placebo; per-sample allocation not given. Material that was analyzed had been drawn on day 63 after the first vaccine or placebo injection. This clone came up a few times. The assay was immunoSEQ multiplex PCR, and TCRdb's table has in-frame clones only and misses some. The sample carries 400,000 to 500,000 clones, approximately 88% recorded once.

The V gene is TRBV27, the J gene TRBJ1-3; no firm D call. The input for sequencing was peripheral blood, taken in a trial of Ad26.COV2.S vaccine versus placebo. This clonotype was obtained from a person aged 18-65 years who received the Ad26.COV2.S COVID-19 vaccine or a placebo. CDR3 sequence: CASSWRAGNTIYF. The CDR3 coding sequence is TGTGCCAGCAGTTGGAGGGCTGGAAACACCATATATTTT.